Each of the 11 T cell receptor beta chains below was sequenced from the same sample in a study of CD4 T cells in relation to SARS-CoV-2 and coronaviruses. Method: immunoSEQ multiplex PCR; TCRdb's copy keeps in-frame clones and lacks some. The sample includes some 40,000 clones, over 60% of them seen just once. Their recognized antigens are unknown. The sample was memory CD4+ T cells from PBMCs, cultured in vitro. The source is an adult with COVID-19.

This clone has just a few counts. CDR3 coding DNA: TGTGCCAGCAGCTTCGTACAGGGCTTTAACTATGGCTACACCTTC. This translates into CASSFVQGFNYGYTF. V gene TRBV5-4 combines with J gene TRBJ1-2; possibly TRBD1 for D (6 bases). Germline V gene sequence: CDR1 SGHNT, CDR2 YYREEE (reference sequence). The CDR3 loop spans 15 amino acids. V was cut by 2 bases and J by 1 base, with 12 bases left in between.

The rearrangement joins TRBV6-6 to TRBJ1-2; 9 bases are a match to TRBD1. The CDR3 spans 15 residues. Trimming took 6 bases from V and 5 from J; bases not matched to a gene: 10. Germline-derived CDR1 and CDR2 are MNHNY and SVGAGI (reference sequence). CDR3 sequence: CASRRTGTGIYGYTF. In DNA form, the CDR3 reads TGTGCCAGCAGACGAACCGGGACAGGGATTTATGGCTACACCTTC.

The table lists this clone with a few counts. CDR3 sequence: CASRIFGPGQNSPLHF. In DNA form, the CDR3 reads TGTGCCAGCAGAATTTTTGGACCGGGACAAAATTCACCCCTCCACTTT. J is TRBJ1-6 and V is TRBV7-9; a weak D match, TRBD1 (6 bases). This CDR3 spans 16 amino acids. V dropped 6 bases and J dropped 7 bases, with 19 bases sitting between them. CDR1 and CDR2 (germline): SEHNR, FQNEAQ (reference sequence).

This clone came up once. The V and J genes are TRBV25-1 and TRBJ2-4; the D gene is possibly TRBD1 (5 bases). Germline V gene sequence: CDR1 MGHDK, CDR2 SYGVNS. This CDR3 has 11 residues. V shed 7 bases and J shed 9 bases, with 10 bases lying between them. This chain's CDR3 is CASKGASIQYF. In DNA form, the CDR3 reads TGTGCCAGCAAAGGGGCGTCCATTCAGTACTTC. The whole variable domain, filled in from reference TRBV25-1 and TRBJ2-4, reads EADIYQTPRYLVIGTGKKITLECSQTMGHDKMYWYQQDPGMELHLIHYSYGVNSTEKGDLSSESTVSRIRTEHFPLTLESARPSHTSQYLCASKGASIQYFGAGTRLSVL.

The chain joins TRBV3-1 (or the pseudogene TRBV3-2) to TRBJ1-2, with D hard to call. Germline V gene lookup returns CDR1 LGHDT and CDR2 YNNKEL (reference sequence). V lost 2 bases to trimming and J lost 8 bases, with 12 bases between them. There are 13 residues in the CDR3. The CDR3 is CASSQLGEFGYTF. The CDR3 nucleotides read TGTGCCAGCAGCCAATTAGGAGAATTCGGCTACACCTTC.

This chain connects TRBV13 to TRBJ2-2, with D maybe TRBD2 (6 bases). Germline V CDR1 and CDR2: PRHDT, FYEKMQ (reference sequence). Trimming left V 3 bases short and J 2 bases short, with 10 bases between. The CDR3 loop spans 15 amino acids. In DNA, the CDR3 is TGTGCCAGCAGCTTTGGGACTCTCAACACCGGGGAGCTGTTTTTT. Amino acids: CASSFGTLNTGELFF.

The chain links TRBV28 to TRBJ1-1, with D hard to call. CDR1 MDHEN and CDR2 SYDVKM come from the germline V gene. The V gene lost 5 bases and the J gene lost 0 bases, with 13 bases spanning the gap. This CDR3 contains 15 residues. For the CDR3, the DNA is TGTGCCAGCAGTCCGTATGGGGATGTGAACACTGAAGCTTTCTTT. Translation: CASSPYGDVNTEAFF.

V usage is TRBV3-1 (or the pseudogene TRBV3-2) and J usage is TRBJ2-3; TRBD1 is a possible D gene (6 bases). Germline V lookup: CDR1 LGHDT, CDR2 YNNKEL (reference sequence). This CDR3 comprises 14 residues. V lost 4 bases, J lost 1 base, and 9 bases lay in between. Here the CDR3 reads CASSPRTGTDTQYF. The CDR3 DNA reads TGTGCCAGCAGCCCTAGGACAGGCACAGATACGCAGTATTTT.

The V call is TRBV18, the J call TRBJ2-5; D is undetermined. CDR1 is KGHSH, CDR2 LQKENI, per germline. The CDR3 sequence is 13 residues long. The V and J ends lost 3 bases and 4 bases respectively, with 9 bases between them. CDR3 coding DNA: TGTGCCAGCTCACCCGCACAGCTAGAGACCCAGTACTTC. Translation: CASSPAQLETQYF. Using reference TRBV18 and TRBJ2-5 for the parts outside the CDR3, the full variable domain is NAGVMQNPRHLVRRRGQEARLRCSPMKGHSHVYWYRQLPEEGLKFMVYLQKENIIDESGMPKERFSAEFPKEGPSILRIQQVVRGDSAAYFCASSPAQLETQYFGPGTRLLVL.

The gene calls are TRBV11-2 and TRBJ2-5, with D possibly TRBD2 on 7 matching bases. CDR3 length: 16 amino acids. Between the trimmed V and J ends, which lost 2 bases and 5 bases, there was a span of 18 bases. CDR1 is SGHAT and CDR2 is FQNNGV in the germline V gene. CDR3 DNA: TGTGCCAGCAGCTTACGGGGGCTAGCGGAGGGGGAGACCCAGTACTTC. Its translation is CASSLRGLAEGETQYF. The entire variable domain, with the rest obtained from reference TRBV11-2 and TRBJ2-5, is as follows: EAGVAQSPRYKIIEKRQSVAFWCNPISGHATLYWYQQILGQGPKLLIQFQNNGVVDDSQLPKDRFSAERLKGVDSTLKIQPAKLEDSAVYLCASSLRGLAEGETQYFGPGTRLLVL.

The rearrangement links TRBV15 to TRBJ2-5, with D perhaps TRBD2 (5 bases). CDR3 length equals 16 residues. V was cut by 0 bases and J by 3 bases, with 14 bases left in between. Per germline, CDR1 LNHNV and CDR2 YYDKDF (reference sequence). The CDR3 DNA sequence: TGTGCCACCAGCAGAGATCGTATATACGGGGAAGAGACCCAGTACTTC. This sequence encodes CATSRDRIYGEETQYF.